Reported below is one T cell receptor beta chain. The CDR3 covers 11 residues. V was shortened by 6 bases and J by 7 bases, with 9 bases between the two germline ends. The sample belongs to a study of blood T cell repertoires in COVID-19. Study-wide context: Donors in the United States, Italy and Spain gave samples during acute or convalescent COVID-19.

The repertoire was sequenced with immunoSEQ multiplex PCR; TCRdb's copy has only in-frame clones and lacks some. Of some 130,000 clones detected, approximately 90% appear once; the ten largest clones hold under 4.5%. Seattle patients were enrolled while actively infected and followed longitudinally. Sequences were obtained from peripheral blood. The clonotype comes from a man aged 60 to 75 with COVID-19, enrolled during active disease. This chain joins TRBV12-3 or TRBV12-4 and TRBJ1-2; a weak D match, TRBD1 (6 bases). In DNA form, the CDR3 reads TGTGCCAGCAGCTCCAGGGGTGGCTACACCTTC. This codes for CASSSRGGYTF.